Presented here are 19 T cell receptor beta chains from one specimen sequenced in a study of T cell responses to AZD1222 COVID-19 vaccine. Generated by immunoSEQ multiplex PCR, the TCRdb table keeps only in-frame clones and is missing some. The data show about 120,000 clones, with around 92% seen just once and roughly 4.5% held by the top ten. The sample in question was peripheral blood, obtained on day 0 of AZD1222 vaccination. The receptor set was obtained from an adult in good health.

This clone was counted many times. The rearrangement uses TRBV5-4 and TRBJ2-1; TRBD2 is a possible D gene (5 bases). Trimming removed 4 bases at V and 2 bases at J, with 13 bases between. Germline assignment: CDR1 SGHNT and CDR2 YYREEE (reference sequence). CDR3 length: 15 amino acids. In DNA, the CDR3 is TGTGCCAGCAGCGCCCTTAGCGTCGCCTACAATGAGCAGTTCTTC. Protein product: CASSALSVAYNEQFF.

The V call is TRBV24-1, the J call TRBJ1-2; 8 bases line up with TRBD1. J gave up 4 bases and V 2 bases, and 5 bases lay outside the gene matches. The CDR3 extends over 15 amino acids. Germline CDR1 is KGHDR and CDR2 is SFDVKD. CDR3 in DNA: TGTGCCACCAGTGATTCCTCAGGGGGCAGCTATGGCTACACCTTC. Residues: CATSDSSGGSYGYTF.

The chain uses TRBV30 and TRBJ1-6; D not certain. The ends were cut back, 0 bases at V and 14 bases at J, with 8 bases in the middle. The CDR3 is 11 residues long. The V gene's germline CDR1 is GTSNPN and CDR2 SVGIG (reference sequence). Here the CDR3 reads CAWSVRGSLHF. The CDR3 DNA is TGTGCCTGGAGTGTTCGGGGATCCCTCCACTTT.

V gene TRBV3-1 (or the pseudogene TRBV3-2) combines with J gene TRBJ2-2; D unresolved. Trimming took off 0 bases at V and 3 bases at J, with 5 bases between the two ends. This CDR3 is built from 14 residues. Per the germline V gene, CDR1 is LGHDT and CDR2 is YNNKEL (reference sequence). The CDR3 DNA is TGTGCCAGCAGCCAAGACATAGACACCGGGGAGCTGTTTTTT. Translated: CASSQDIDTGELFF.

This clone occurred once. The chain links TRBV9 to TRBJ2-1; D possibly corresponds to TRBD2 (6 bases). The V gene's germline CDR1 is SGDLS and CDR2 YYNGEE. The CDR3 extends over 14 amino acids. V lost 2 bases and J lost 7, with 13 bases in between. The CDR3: CASSVSHGGNEQFF. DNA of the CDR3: TGTGCCAGCAGCGTTTCCCATGGGGGGAATGAGCAGTTCTTC. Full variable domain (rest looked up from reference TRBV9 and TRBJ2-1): DSGVTQTPKHLITATGQRVTLRCSPRSGDLSVYWYQQSLDQGLQFLIQYYNGEERAKGNILERFSAQQFPDLHSELNLSSLELGDSALYFCASSVSHGGNEQFFGPGTRLTVL.

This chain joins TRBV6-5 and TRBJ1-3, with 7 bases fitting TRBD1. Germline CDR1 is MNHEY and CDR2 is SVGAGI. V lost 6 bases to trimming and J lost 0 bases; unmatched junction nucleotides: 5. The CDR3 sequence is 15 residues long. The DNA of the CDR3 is TGTGCCAGCAGGCTGACAGGGCACTCTGGAAACACCATATATTTT. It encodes CASRLTGHSGNTIYF.

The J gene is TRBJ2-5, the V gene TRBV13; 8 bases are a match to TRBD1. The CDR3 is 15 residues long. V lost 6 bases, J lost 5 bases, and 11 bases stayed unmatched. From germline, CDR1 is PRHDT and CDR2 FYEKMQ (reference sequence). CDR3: CASSYQGQVGETQYF. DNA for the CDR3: TGTGCCAGCAGTTATCAGGGACAGGTGGGGGAGACCCAGTACTTC.

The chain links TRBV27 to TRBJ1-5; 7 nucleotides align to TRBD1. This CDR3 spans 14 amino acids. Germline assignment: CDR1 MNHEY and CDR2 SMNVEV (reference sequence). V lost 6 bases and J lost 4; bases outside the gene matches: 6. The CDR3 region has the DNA TGTGCCAGCAGCCAGGGGGGTGGAAATCAGCCCCAGCATTTT. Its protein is CASSQGGGNQPQHF.

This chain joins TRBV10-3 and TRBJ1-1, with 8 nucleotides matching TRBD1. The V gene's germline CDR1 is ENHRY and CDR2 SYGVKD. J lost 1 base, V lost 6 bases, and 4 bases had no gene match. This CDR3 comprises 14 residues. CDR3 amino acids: CAIRAGGKNTEAFF. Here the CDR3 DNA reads TGTGCCATCAGGGCAGGGGGCAAGAACACTGAAGCTTTCTTT.

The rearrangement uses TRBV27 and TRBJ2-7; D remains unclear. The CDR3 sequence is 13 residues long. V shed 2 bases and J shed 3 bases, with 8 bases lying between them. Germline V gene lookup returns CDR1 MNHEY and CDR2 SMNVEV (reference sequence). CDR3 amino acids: CASSLERNYEQYF. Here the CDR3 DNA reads TGTGCCAGCAGTTTAGAGCGAAACTACGAGCAGTACTTC.

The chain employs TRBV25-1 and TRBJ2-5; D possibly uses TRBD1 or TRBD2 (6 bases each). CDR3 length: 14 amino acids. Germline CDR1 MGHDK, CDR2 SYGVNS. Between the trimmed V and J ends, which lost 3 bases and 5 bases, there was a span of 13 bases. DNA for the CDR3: TGTGCCAGCAGTGACGGGGGCCGGGCCGAGACCCAGTACTTC. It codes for CASSDGGRAETQYF.

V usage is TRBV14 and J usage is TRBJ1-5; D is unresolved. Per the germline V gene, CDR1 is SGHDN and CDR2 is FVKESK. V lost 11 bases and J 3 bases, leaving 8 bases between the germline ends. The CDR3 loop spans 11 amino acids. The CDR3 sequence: CAGNHNQPQHF. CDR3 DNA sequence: TGTGCCGGAAATCACAATCAGCCCCAGCATTTT.

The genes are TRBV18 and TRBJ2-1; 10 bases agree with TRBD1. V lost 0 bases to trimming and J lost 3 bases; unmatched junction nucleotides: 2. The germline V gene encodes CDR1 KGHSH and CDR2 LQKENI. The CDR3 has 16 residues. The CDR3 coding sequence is TGTGCCAGCTCACCACCGGGACAGGGGTTCTACAATGAGCAGTTCTTC. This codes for CASSPPGQGFYNEQFF.

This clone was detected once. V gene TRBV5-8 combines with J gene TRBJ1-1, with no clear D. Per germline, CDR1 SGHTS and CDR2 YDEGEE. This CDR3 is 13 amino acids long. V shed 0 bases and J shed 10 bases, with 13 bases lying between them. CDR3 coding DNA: TGTGCCAGCAGCTTGGGGCTTGAGGTCCCAGCTTTCTTT. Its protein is CASSLGLEVPAFF. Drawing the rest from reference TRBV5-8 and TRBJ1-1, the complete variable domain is EAGVTQSPTHLIKTRGQQATLRCSPISGHTSVYWYQQALGLGLQFLLWYDEGEERNRGNFPPRFSGRQFPNYSSELNVNALELEDSALYLCASSLGLEVPAFFGQGTRLTVV.

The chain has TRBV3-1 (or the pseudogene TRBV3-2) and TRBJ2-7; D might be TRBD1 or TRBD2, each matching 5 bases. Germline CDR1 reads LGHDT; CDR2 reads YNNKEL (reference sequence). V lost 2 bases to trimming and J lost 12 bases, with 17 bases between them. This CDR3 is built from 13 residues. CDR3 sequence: CASSQNGLGDRYF. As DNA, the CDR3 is TGTGCCAGCAGCCAAAACGGTTTGGGGGACCGGTACTTC.

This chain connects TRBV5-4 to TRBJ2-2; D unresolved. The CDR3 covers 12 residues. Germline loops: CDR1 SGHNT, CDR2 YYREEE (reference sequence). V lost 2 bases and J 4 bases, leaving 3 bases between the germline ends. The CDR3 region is CASSFGTGELFF. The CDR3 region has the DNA TGTGCCAGCAGCTTCGGCACCGGGGAGCTGTTTTTT.

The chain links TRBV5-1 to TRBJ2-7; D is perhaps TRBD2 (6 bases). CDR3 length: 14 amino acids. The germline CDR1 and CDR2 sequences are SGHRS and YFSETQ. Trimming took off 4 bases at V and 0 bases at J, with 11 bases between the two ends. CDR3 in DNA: TGCGCCAGCAGCCCCCTGACTAGCTCCTACGAGCAGTACTTC. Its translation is CASSPLTSSYEQYF.

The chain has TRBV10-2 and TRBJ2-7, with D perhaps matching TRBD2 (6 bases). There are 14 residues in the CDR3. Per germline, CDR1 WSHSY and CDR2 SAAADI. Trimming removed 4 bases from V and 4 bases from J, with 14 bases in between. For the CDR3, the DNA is TGCGCCAGCAGTGTAACGGGAGTAGGTTACGAGCAGTACTTC. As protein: CASSVTGVGYEQYF.

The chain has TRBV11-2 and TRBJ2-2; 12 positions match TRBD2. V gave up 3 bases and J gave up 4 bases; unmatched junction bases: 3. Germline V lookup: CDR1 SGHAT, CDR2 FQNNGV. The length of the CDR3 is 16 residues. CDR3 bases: TGTGCCAGCAGCTTCCAGGGACTAGCGGGCACCGGGGAGCTGTTTTTT. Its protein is CASSFQGLAGTGELFF.